Given below is one T cell receptor (beta chain) in context. Its specificity is unknown. The PCR made use of 60 Vbeta and 13 Jbeta primers. Produced via immunoSEQ multiplex PCR; TCRdb's table is partial and in-frame only. The table lists about 130,000 clones, 83% of them singletons. The data stem from a study of cytomegalovirus exposure and HLA in healthy donors. The study, taken as a whole, reports: For presence/absence analyses, sequencing depth was assumed to be roughly uniform across donors.

This CDR3 has 13 amino acids. Per the germline V gene, CDR1 is GTSNPN and CDR2 is SVGIG (reference sequence). The junction had 5 bases not matched to a gene; V was cut back by 4 bases and J by 7 bases. The chain employs TRBV30 and TRBJ1-4, with 8 positions matching TRBD1. The receptor's source is a girl aged 2-10 years in good health and CMV-seronegative. Sequencing was done on a sample of PBMCs. The CDR3 here is CAWIRGPGEKLFF. Written as DNA, the CDR3 is TGTGCCTGGATCAGGGGGCCAGGTGAAAAACTGTTTTTT.